Following are 4 T cell receptor beta chains from one sample sequenced in a study of TIL therapy for anti-PD-1-resistant metastatic lung cancer. Sequencing used immunoSEQ v3. The method was immunoSEQ multiplex PCR; TCRdb's version includes in-frame clones alone and lacks a portion of them. The profile covers about 15,000 clones, with about 84% appearing a single time and approximately 0.85% taken by the ten largest. Indicated time point: pre-treatment sample, taken before nivolumab and TIL therapy. The material was blood, obtained at baseline. These receptors all come from a person between 30 and 80 years old with non-small cell lung cancer.

V and J are TRBV7-3 and TRBJ2-2; D is undetermined. This CDR3 is built from 14 residues. The germline gives CDR1 SGHTA, CDR2 FQGTGA. Trimming removed 0 bases from V and 5 bases from J, with 7 bases in between. CDR3 nucleotides: TGTGCCAGCAGCTTAACCTTCAGAACCGGGGAGCTGTTTTTT. Translating it yields CASSLTFRTGELFF.

The chain recombines TRBV5-1 with TRBJ1-2; the match to TRBD1 covers 9 bases. This CDR3 has 14 amino acids. After removal of 0 bases from V and 8 bases from J, the junction contained 5 bases not matched to a gene. Germline lookup yields CDR1 SGHRS and CDR2 YFSETQ. The CDR3 DNA is TGCGCCAGCAGCTTGGCGGGACAGGGTGAAGGCTACACCTTC. This encodes CASSLAGQGEGYTF.

The chain couples TRBV7-9 to TRBJ1-5; D may be TRBD1 (5 bases). Trimming removed 3 bases at V and 7 bases at J, with 10 bases between. There are 13 residues in the CDR3. The germline CDR1 and CDR2 sequences are SEHNR and FQNEAQ (reference sequence). The CDR3 sequence is CASSFGTSQPQHF. CDR3 in DNA: TGTGCCAGCAGCTTTGGGACCTCACAGCCCCAGCATTTT.

The chain uses TRBV7-8 and TRBJ2-3; perhaps TRBD2 as D (6 bases). Per germline, CDR1 SGHVS and CDR2 FQNEAQ. The CDR3 contains 16 residues. The V end lost 3 bases, the J end lost 6 bases, and 19 bases lay between the germline ends. CDR3 in DNA: TGTGCCAGCAGCTTGGCCTGGGGGGTCTTAGGTGATACGCAGTATTTT. This translates into CASSLAWGVLGDTQYF.